A single sample is the source of the 14 T cell receptor beta chains below, sequenced in a study of beta chain features in type 1 diabetes (dated by TCRdb to 2016 to 2019). The method was the immunoSEQ multiplex PCR assay. The entire amount of isolated RNA was reverse transcribed using the High Capacity cDNA Reverse Transcription Kit, so the sequenced TCRB transcripts were expressed ones. Drawn from immuneACCESS, this table holds only the in-frame rearrangements with V and J called that TCRdb kept. Clones are partly lost; checked studies trace under half to an unresolved V gene and leave the rest unexplained. The sample table holds some 160,000 clones, of which roughly 9.1% were seen once. The ten largest clonotypes hold 2.3% of the sample. Sequenced material: central memory CD4+ T cells from blood. These receptors all come from a woman aged 18-29 years in good health.

This clone was detected ten times or more. The chain links TRBV30 to TRBJ2-6, with D tentatively TRBD1 (6 bases). Germline values: CDR1 GTSNPN, CDR2 SVGIG (reference sequence). The CDR3 contains 15 residues. V lost 4 bases and J 0 bases, leaving 10 bases between the germline ends. In DNA form, the CDR3 reads TGTGCCTGGAATAAAGGGGGCTCTGGGGCCAACGTCCTGACTTTC. Protein: CAWNKGGSGANVLTF.

The chain joins TRBV10-1 to TRBJ2-7; weak D call: TRBD1 (5 bases). Trimming removed 8 bases at V and 5 bases at J, with 13 bases between. Germline CDR1 WNHNN, CDR2 SYGVQD (reference sequence). The CDR3 length is 12 residues. In DNA, the CDR3 is TGCGCCAGCTTAGGGGCAGGTCACGAGCAGTACTTC. Its protein is CASLGAGHEQYF.

This clone was recorded a few times. V and J are TRBV6-5 and TRBJ1-6; perhaps TRBD1 as D (6 bases). Germline values: CDR1 MNHEY, CDR2 SVGAGI. The CDR3 is 16 residues long. The V end was cut by 2 bases, the J end by 6 bases, with 14 bases between. The CDR3 reads CASSYGIRGANSPLHF. CDR3 DNA: TGTGCCAGCAGTTACGGTATCCGGGGGGCTAATTCACCCCTCCACTTT.

The V call is TRBV7-9, the J call TRBJ2-2; D not certain. The length of the CDR3 is 13 residues. The germline V and J ends were trimmed by 5 bases and 4 bases, with 8 bases remaining between them. CDR1 is SEHNR, CDR2 FQNEAQ, per germline (reference sequence). CDR3 loop: CASSPPLTGELFF. The DNA for the CDR3 is TGTGCCAGCAGCCCCCCTCTCACCGGGGAGCTGTTTTTT.

There are a few counts of this clone. The V and J genes are TRBV5-1 and TRBJ1-1, with 7 bases lining up with TRBD1. This CDR3 has 14 amino acids. J gave up 5 bases and V 5 bases, and 9 bases lay outside the gene matches. Germline V CDR1 and CDR2: SGHRS, YFSETQ. The CDR3 nucleotides read TGCGCCAGCAGAGTACAGCAGGGGGGAACTGAAGCTTTCTTT. Amino acids: CASRVQQGGTEAFF.

This clone was detected only a few times. The rearrangement links TRBV6-1 to TRBJ2-2; possibly TRBD2 for D (6 bases). The CDR3 runs to 15 residues. The V end lost 3 bases, the J end lost 9 bases, and 17 bases lay between the germline ends. In germline, CDR1 is MNHNS, CDR2 SASEGT. CDR3 region: CASSDWREMIRELFF. For the CDR3, the DNA is TGTGCCAGCAGTGACTGGAGGGAAATGATCCGGGAGCTGTTTTTT.

The genes are TRBV7-2 and TRBJ2-5; 11 bases fit TRBD2. V lost 1 base to trimming and J lost 2 bases; unmatched junction nucleotides: 6. Germline CDR1 SGHTA, CDR2 FQGNSA. The CDR3 consists of 17 residues. The CDR3 DNA reads TGTGCCAGCAGCTTAGGGGTAGCGGGGGGGCGGCAAGAGACCCAGTACTTC. It translates to CASSLGVAGGRQETQYF.

This rearrangement joins TRBV25-1 to TRBJ2-7, with 7 bases that match TRBD2. V gave up 5 bases and J gave up 5 bases; unmatched junction bases: 6. Germline assignment: CDR1 MGHDK and CDR2 SYGVNS. The CDR3 has 13 amino acids. Written as DNA, the CDR3 is TGTGCCAGCAGTCCCCCAGGGACTAACGAGCAGTACTTC. This codes for CASSPPGTNEQYF.

There are a few counts of this clone. V is TRBV27 and J is TRBJ2-1, with 7 bases fitting TRBD2. Germline lookup yields CDR1 MNHEY and CDR2 SMNVEV (reference sequence). The CDR3 has 15 amino acids. V shed 5 bases and J 4 bases; nucleotides not matched to a gene: 8. Here the CDR3 reads CASSKVGGTYNEQFF. The CDR3 DNA is TGTGCCAGCAGTAAAGTGGGGGGGACGTACAATGAGCAGTTCTTC.

Only a few counts were recorded for this clone. The chain links TRBV6-5 to TRBJ2-7; possible D gene TRBD1, 6 bases. V gave up 5 bases and J gave up 4 bases, with 15 bases separating them. CDR3 size: 14 residues. The germline CDR1 and CDR2 sequences are MNHEY and SVGAGI. The CDR3 here is CASSEIRTAYEQYF. The DNA for the CDR3 is TGTGCCAGCAGTGAAATTCGGACAGCGTACGAGCAGTACTTC.

This clone was counted between two and nine times. Germline is not matched at one junction end, which may reflect a read error. The J gene is TRBJ1-2, the V gene TRBV4-1; a weak D match, TRBD1 (5 bases). Germline assignment: CDR1 MGHRA and CDR2 YSYEKL. This CDR3 region has 15 residues. This CDR3 reads CASSQEFDSNYGYTF. CDR3 coding DNA: TGTGCCAGCAGCCAAGAATTCGACAGTAACTATGGCTACACCTTC.

This clone appeared a single time. The junction shows a germline mismatch at one end, possibly a read error. V usage is TRBV7-7 and J usage is TRBJ2-6; TRBD2 matches 11 bases. The CDR3 covers 18 residues. The germline V gene encodes CDR1 SSHAT and CDR2 FNYEAQ (reference sequence). CDR3 region: CASSPGLAASSGANVLTF. The CDR3 region has the DNA TGTGCTAGCAGCCCGGGACTAGCGGCTAGCTCTGGGGCCAACGTCCTGACTTTC. Based on the CDR3 plus reference TRBV7-7 and TRBJ2-6, the full variable domain is GAGVSQSPRYKVTKRGQDVTLRCDPISSHATLYWYQQALGQGPEFLTYFNYEAQPDKSGLPSDRFSAERPEGSISTLTIQRTEQRDSAMYRCASSPGLAASSGANVLTFGAGSRLTVL.

The V call is TRBV19, the J call TRBJ2-7; 7 nucleotides align to TRBD1. The ends lost 7 bases at V and 0 bases at J; junction bases unmatched: 9. CDR1 and CDR2 from the germline V gene are LNHDA and SQIVND (reference sequence). The CDR3 extends over 15 amino acids. The CDR3 coding sequence is TGTGCCAGTACCCCAGGACAGGCCTCCTCCTACGAGCAGTACTTC. Residues: CASTPGQASSYEQYF.

The rearrangement joins TRBV5-4 to TRBJ2-1, with 13 nucleotides matching TRBD2. J was trimmed by 6 bases and V by 3 bases; bases with no gene match: 3. The CDR3 is 15 residues long. The germline V gene encodes CDR1 SGHNT and CDR2 YYREEE (reference sequence). The CDR3 region has the DNA TGTGCCAGCAGCTACAGACTAGCGGGAGGCAATGAGCAGTTCTTC. Its protein is CASSYRLAGGNEQFF. Based on the CDR3 plus reference TRBV5-4 and TRBJ2-1, the full variable domain is ETGVTQSPTHLIKTRGQQVTLRCSSQSGHNTVSWYQQALGQGPQFIFQYYREEENGRGNFPPRFSGLQFPNYSSELNVNALELDDSALYLCASSYRLAGGNEQFFGPGTRLTVL.